A single T cell receptor beta chain is shown here with its context. This specimen comes from a study of blood T cells in healthy people across ages. Through a sample-barcoded 5' primer and a J-beta primer mix, a second PCR was run for roughly 7 to 12 cycles. A single record per CDR3 protein comes from TCRdb applying MiXCR to the 5' RACE reads. The data hold over 450,000 distinct CDR3 sequences, with under 30% observed a single time. The CDR3 contains 10 residues. The germline CDR1 and CDR2 sequences are DFQATT and SNEGSKA (reference sequence). The V gene lost 6 bases and the J gene lost 10 bases, with 10 bases spanning the gap. This sample was also put to use in a study of T cells of mothers and their children.

Sequencing was carried out using blood. The sequence was obtained from a boy aged 5-17 years in good health. The V and J genes are TRBV20-1 and TRBJ2-1; D unresolved. CDR3 nucleotides: TGCAGTGCGGCACTATACGAGCAGTTCTTC. It is translated as CSAALYEQFF.